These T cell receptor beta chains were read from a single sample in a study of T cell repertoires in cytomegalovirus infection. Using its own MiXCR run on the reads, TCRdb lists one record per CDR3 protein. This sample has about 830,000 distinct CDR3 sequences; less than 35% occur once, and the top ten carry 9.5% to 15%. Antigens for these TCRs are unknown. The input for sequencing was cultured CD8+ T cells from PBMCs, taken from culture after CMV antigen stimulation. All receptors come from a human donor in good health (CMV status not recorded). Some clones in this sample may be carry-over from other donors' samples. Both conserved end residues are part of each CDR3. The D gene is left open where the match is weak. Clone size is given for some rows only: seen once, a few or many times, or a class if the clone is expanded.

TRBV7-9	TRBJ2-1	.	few	TGTGCCAGCAGCCCGACGGGGAGAGATGAGCAGTTCTTC	CASSPTGRDEQFF
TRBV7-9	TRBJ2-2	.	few	TGTGCCAGCAGCTTAGTAGCAGGCCATTCCGGGGAGCTGTTTTTT	CASSLVAGHSGELFF
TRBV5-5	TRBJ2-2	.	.	TGTGCCAGCAGCTACAACTTGAACACCGGGGAGCTGTTTTTT	CASSYNLNTGELFF
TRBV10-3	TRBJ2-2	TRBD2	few	TGTGCCATCAGTGAGTCGGAGTGGAAGCGGGGGGGCCGCACCGGGGAGCTGTTTTTT	CAISESEWKRGGRTGELFF
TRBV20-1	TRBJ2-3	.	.	TGCAGTGCTAGAGATCTGGGGCTGACTTCCCCGGCAGATACGCAGTATTTT	CSARDLGLTSPADTQYF
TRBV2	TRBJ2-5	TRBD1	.	TGTGCCAGCAGTCCAAGGACAGGGGCCGAGACCCAGTACTTC	CASSPRTGAETQYF
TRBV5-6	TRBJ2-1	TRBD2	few	TGTGCCAGCAGCTTGACCGGACTAGCGGCACGGGGCAATGAGCAGTTCTTC	CASSLTGLAARGNEQFF
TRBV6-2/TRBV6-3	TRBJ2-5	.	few	TGTGCCAGCGGCCGGGACATAGAAGAGACCCAGTACTTC	CASGRDIEETQYF
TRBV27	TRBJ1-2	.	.	TGTGCCAGCAGTTTAAGGCAGGATAGCTATGGCTACACCTTC	CASSLRQDSYGYTF
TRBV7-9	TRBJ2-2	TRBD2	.	TGTGCCAGCAGCCCGAATAGCGGGGGAAACACCGGGGAGCTGTTTTTT	CASSPNSGGNTGELFF
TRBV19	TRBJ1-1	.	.	TGTGCCAGTTTCCACGCCCAGGGGCGTGGAGCTTTCTTT	CASFHAQGRGAFF
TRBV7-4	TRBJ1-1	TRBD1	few	TGTGCCAGCAGTGAAGACAGGGTGTTCACTGAAGCTTTCTTT	CASSEDRVFTEAFF
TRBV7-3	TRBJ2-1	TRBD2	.	TGTGCCAGCAGCCTCACCGGGGGGGGTCACTACAATGAGCAGTTCTTC	CASSLTGGGHYNEQFF
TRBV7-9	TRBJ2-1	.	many	TGTGCCAGCAGCTTAGATGAAACAGCATACAATGAGCAGTTCTTC	CASSLDETAYNEQFF
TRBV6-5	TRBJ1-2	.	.	TGTGCCAGCAGTTCCTACAAAGGGACGGACTATGGCTACACCTTC	CASSSYKGTDYGYTF
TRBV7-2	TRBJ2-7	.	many	TGTGCCAGCAGCTTATTAGGAAACAGCTACGAGCAGTACTTC	CASSLLGNSYEQYF
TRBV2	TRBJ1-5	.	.	TGTGCCAGCAGTGAAGAACAGGTCAGGACGGAGCCCCAGCATTTT	CASSEEQVRTEPQHF
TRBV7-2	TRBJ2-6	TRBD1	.	TGTGCCAGCAGCTTAGCGAGGAACAGGGGCTCTGGGGCCAACGTCCTGACTTTC	CASSLARNRGSGANVLTF
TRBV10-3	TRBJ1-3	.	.	TGTGCCATCAGTTTGGAGTTGGGGGGAAACACCATATATTTT	CAISLELGGNTIYF